This T cell receptor (beta chain) was identified in a study of T cells expressing NK-cell markers. Across the whole study: Among eight sequenced donors, seven carried HCMV seropositivity while one was seronegative. Regarding the study as a whole: More than five donors had dominant NKG2C+ clonotypes that comprised roughly 1.0-8% of their CD8+ T cells.

TCRdb re-analyzed the 5' RACE reads; it lists each CDR3 protein once, without DNA. The listing records 500,000 to 700,000 distinct CDR3 sequences. This CDR3 is built from 17 residues. In germline, CDR1 is SGHRS, CDR2 YFSETQ. As regards this clonotype: Its antigen is not identified.

The gene calls are TRBV5-1 and TRBJ2-6; TCRdb proposes TRBD1, but this gene call is untestable without DNA. What was sequenced was blood T cells: a sorted CD56 or NKG2C T cell subset, CD4+ or CD8+ T cells, or bulk PBMC T cells (not recorded which). The clonotype was recovered from a man between 18 and 35 years old in good health. The CDR3 loop is CASSLATGLDGANVLTF.